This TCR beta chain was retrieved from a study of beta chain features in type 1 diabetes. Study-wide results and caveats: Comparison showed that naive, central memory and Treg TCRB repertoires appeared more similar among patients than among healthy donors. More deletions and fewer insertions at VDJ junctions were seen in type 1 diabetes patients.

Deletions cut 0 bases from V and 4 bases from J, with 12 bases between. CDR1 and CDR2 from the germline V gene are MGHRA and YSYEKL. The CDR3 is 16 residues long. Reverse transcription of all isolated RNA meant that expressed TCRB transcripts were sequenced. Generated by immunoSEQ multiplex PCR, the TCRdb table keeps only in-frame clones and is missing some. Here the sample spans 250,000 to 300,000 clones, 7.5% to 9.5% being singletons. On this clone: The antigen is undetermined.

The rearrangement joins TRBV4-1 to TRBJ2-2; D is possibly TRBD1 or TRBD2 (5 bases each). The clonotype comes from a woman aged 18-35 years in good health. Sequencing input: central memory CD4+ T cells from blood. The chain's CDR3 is CASSQESRDLTGELFF. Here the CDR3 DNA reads TGCGCCAGCAGCCAAGAGTCCCGGGACCTCACCGGGGAGCTGTTTTTT.